Below, 20 T cell receptor beta chains from the same sample are listed, as sequenced in a study of blood T cell repertoires in COVID-19. This table comes from immunoSEQ multiplex PCR, and its TCRdb copy is limited to in-frame clones, with some not included. The sample includes 39,000 or so clones, around 85% seen only once; the top ten take 39%. The sample comprised peripheral blood. The receptor source for this set is a man aged 35 to 55 with active or convalescent COVID-19.

The V gene is TRBV5-6, the J gene TRBJ1-1; a weak D match, TRBD1 (5 bases). The CDR3 runs to 13 residues. V was clipped by 0 bases and J by 4 bases, with 7 bases between them. Per germline, CDR1 SGHDT and CDR2 YYEEEE. For the CDR3, the DNA is TGTGCCAGCAGCTTGGAAAGGGGCACTGAAGCTTTCTTT. It specifies CASSLERGTEAFF.

This chain connects TRBV5-8 to TRBJ1-5; D is possibly TRBD1 (6 bases). Looked up from germline, CDR1 is SGHTS and CDR2 is YDEGEE. V was trimmed by 5 bases and J by 0 bases, leaving 18 bases between them. The CDR3 sequence is 17 residues long. Here the CDR3 DNA reads TGTGCCAGCAGTCAGGTACCGGGACAAAATAGCAATCAGCCCCAGCATTTT. The encoded protein is CASSQVPGQNSNQPQHF. Drawing the rest from reference TRBV5-8 and TRBJ1-5, the complete variable domain is EAGVTQSPTHLIKTRGQQATLRCSPISGHTSVYWYQQALGLGLQFLLWYDEGEERNRGNFPPRFSGRQFPNYSSELNVNALELEDSALYLCASSQVPGQNSNQPQHFGDGTRLSIL.

There are a few counts of this clone. The chain employs TRBV5-5 and TRBJ1-2; no firm D call. From germline, CDR1 is SGHKS and CDR2 YYEKEE (reference sequence). The CDR3 extends over 13 amino acids. Deletions cut 1 base from V and 2 bases from J, with 6 bases between. CDR3 bases: TGTGCCAGCAGCTTGTCCGAGAACTATGGCTACACCTTC. Its protein product is CASSLSENYGYTF.

The chain couples TRBV9 to TRBJ2-1, with D tentatively TRBD1 (5 bases). This CDR3 region has 15 residues. Germline V gene sequence: CDR1 SGDLS, CDR2 YYNGEE. V was trimmed by 3 bases and J by 3 bases, leaving 13 bases between them. CDR3: CASSADSGYYNEQFF. CDR3 coding DNA: TGTGCCAGCAGCGCCGACAGTGGATACTACAATGAGCAGTTCTTC. Full variable domain (remainder filled in from reference TRBV9 and TRBJ2-1): DSGVTQTPKHLITATGQRVTLRCSPRSGDLSVYWYQQSLDQGLQFLIQYYNGEERAKGNILERFSAQQFPDLHSELNLSSLELGDSALYFCASSADSGYYNEQFFGPGTRLTVL.

The V gene is TRBV19, the J gene TRBJ1-1; possible D gene TRBD1, 6 bases. Trimming left V 4 bases short and J 8 bases short, with 17 bases between. The CDR3 contains 14 residues. CDR1 and CDR2 from the germline V gene are LNHDA and SQIVND (reference sequence). CDR3 loop: CASSSAGARTEAFF. CDR3 nucleotide sequence: TGTGCCAGTAGTAGTGCGGGGGCGCGGACCGAAGCTTTCTTT. The full variable domain, rest sourced from reference TRBV19 and TRBJ1-1, is DGGITQSPKYLFRKEGQNVTLSCEQNLNHDAMYWYRQDPGQGLRLIYYSQIVNDFQKGDIAEGYSVSREKKESFPLTVTSAQKNPTAFYLCASSSAGARTEAFFGQGTRLTVV.

The chain carries TRBV5-4 and TRBJ2-7; TRBD1 agrees at 12 bases. The V gene end was trimmed by 4 bases and the J gene end by 5 bases; junction bases not matched to a gene: 4. Germline V CDR1 and CDR2: SGHNT, YYREEE (reference sequence). The length of the CDR3 is 14 residues. In DNA form, the CDR3 reads TGTGCCAGCAGCCGGGACAGGGGGCTGAACGAGCAGTACTTC. Protein product: CASSRDRGLNEQYF.

The chain carries TRBV9 and TRBJ2-7, with D unclear. The V and J ends lost 2 bases and 3 bases respectively, with 15 bases between them. This CDR3 is 15 amino acids long. Per germline, CDR1 SGDLS and CDR2 YYNGEE. CDR3 in DNA: TGTGCCAGCAGCGTCCTCCCAGACATGGGCTACGAGCAGTACTTC. Translating it yields CASSVLPDMGYEQYF. The variable domain in full, completed from reference TRBV9 and TRBJ2-7, reads DSGVTQTPKHLITATGQRVTLRCSPRSGDLSVYWYQQSLDQGLQFLIQYYNGEERAKGNILERFSAQQFPDLHSELNLSSLELGDSALYFCASSVLPDMGYEQYFGPGTRLTVT.

V and J are TRBV5-6 and TRBJ2-7; 8 nucleotides align to TRBD1. The CDR3 length is 19 residues. Germline V gene sequence: CDR1 SGHDT, CDR2 YYEEEE. Trimming took 1 base from V and 0 from J; bases not matched to a gene: 15. The CDR3 bases are TGTGCCAGCAGCTTGATGGTACAGGGGGTATCGTACAGCTCCTACGAGCAGTACTTC. Encoded protein: CASSLMVQGVSYSSYEQYF. Using reference TRBV5-6 and TRBJ2-7 for the parts outside the CDR3, the full variable domain is DAGVTQSPTHLIKTRGQQVTLRCSPKSGHDTVSWYQQALGQGPQFIFQYYEEEERQRGNFPDRFSGHQFPNYSSELNVNALLLGDSALYLCASSLMVQGVSYSSYEQYFGPGTRLTVT.

CDR3 sequence reads: CASSPTGQETQYF. The CDR3 DNA reads as TGTGCCAGTAGTCCAACGGGACAAGAGACCCAGTACTTC. V and J are TRBV19 and TRBJ2-5; tentatively, D is TRBD2 (5 bases). Between the trimmed V and J ends, which lost 5 bases and 2 bases, there was a span of 9 bases. This CDR3 comprises 13 residues. Germline V lookup: CDR1 LNHDA, CDR2 SQIVND (reference sequence).

This chain joins TRBV14 and TRBJ2-5, with 13 bases lining up with TRBD2. Germline V gene lookup returns CDR1 SGHDN and CDR2 FVKESK. V trimming: 2 bases; J trimming: 9 bases; junction bases outside the gene matches: 3. The CDR3 contains 14 residues. CDR3 DNA sequence: TGTGCCAGCAGCCAATCGGGACTAGCGGGACCCCAGTACTTC. Translation gives CASSQSGLAGPQYF.

The chain uses TRBV7-2 and TRBJ1-3, with no clear D. Germline CDR1 is SGHTA and CDR2 is FQGNSA. CDR3 length: 15 residues. V lost 0 bases to trimming and J lost 7 bases, with 13 bases between them. Written as DNA, the CDR3 is TGTGCCAGCAGCTTAGCTTTGTCGGGAGGCAACACCATATATTTT. It codes for CASSLALSGGNTIYF. The full variable domain, its missing parts supplied by reference TRBV7-2 and TRBJ1-3, is GAGVSQSPSNKVTEKGKDVELRCDPISGHTALYWYRQSLGQGLEFLIYFQGNSAPDKSGLPSDRFSAERTGGSVSTLTIQRTQQEDSAVYLCASSLALSGGNTIYFGEGSWLTVV.

This clone was seen more than once but under ten times. The J gene is TRBJ2-1, the V gene TRBV19; the match to TRBD2 covers 9 bases. This CDR3 is built from 14 residues. V was pared by 7 bases and J by 13 bases, with 14 bases of the junction left unmatched. Germline V gives CDR1 LNHDA, CDR2 SQIVND (reference sequence). The CDR3: CASTITKGGTSQFF. CDR3 in DNA: TGTGCCAGTACCATCACAAAAGGAGGGACTAGCCAGTTCTTC. The variable domain in full, completed from reference TRBV19 and TRBJ2-1, reads DGGITQSPKYLFRKEGQNVTLSCEQNLNHDAMYWYRQDPGQGLRLIYYSQIVNDFQKGDIAEGYSVSREKKESFPLTVTSAQKNPTAFYLCASTITKGGTSQFFGPGTRLTVL.

The CDR3 coding sequence is TGTGCCAGCAGTTTGAAGCGGGGATTATACGAGCAGTACTTC. This sequence encodes CASSLKRGLYEQYF. The chain combines TRBV28 with TRBJ2-7; 7 bases line up with TRBD2. The CDR3 runs to 14 residues. The germline CDR1 and CDR2 sequences are MDHEN and SYDVKM. V lost 3 bases and J lost 4; bases outside the gene matches: 6. Filled out from reference TRBV28 and TRBJ2-7, the complete variable domain reads DVKVTQSSRYLVKRTGEKVFLECVQDMDHENMFWYRQDPGLGLRLIYFSYDVKMKEKGDIPEGYSVSREKKERFSLILESASTNQTSMYLCASSLKRGLYEQYFGPGTRLTVT.

The CDR3 DNA is TGTGCCAGCAGCTCGACTAGCGGGAGGGCCGAAGAGCAGTTCTTC. Translated: CASSSTSGRAEEQFF. The chain links TRBV7-2 to TRBJ2-1; 14 nucleotides align to TRBD2. Germline CDR1 SGHTA, CDR2 FQGNSA. V was pared by 4 bases and J by 10 bases, with 6 bases of the junction left unmatched. The CDR3 consists of 15 residues.

The chain links TRBV7-9 to TRBJ2-5; D remains unclear. Germline lookup yields CDR1 SEHNR and CDR2 FQNEAQ (reference sequence). Trimming removed 4 bases at V and 5 bases at J, with 11 bases between. CDR3 length equals 13 residues. The CDR3 region has the DNA TGTGCCAGCAGCTCCCCTCCCGCGGAGACCCAGTACTTC. It is translated as CASSSPPAETQYF.

V usage is TRBV19 and J usage is TRBJ2-7; 10 positions match TRBD2. Germline assignment: CDR1 LNHDA and CDR2 SQIVND (reference sequence). This CDR3 region has 15 residues. The J segment lost 7 bases and the V segment lost 3 bases, leaving 9 bases of the junction unmatched. The CDR3 region has the DNA TGTGCCAGTAGTATTACAGCGGGAGGGCCCGTTGAGCAGTACTTC. It codes for CASSITAGGPVEQYF.

The chain has TRBV12-3 or TRBV12-4 and TRBJ2-1; D is perhaps TRBD2 (7 bases). The V end was cut by 7 bases, the J end by 10 bases, with 14 bases between. The CDR3 spans 12 residues. The CDR3 here is CASTPGGHEQFF. The CDR3 DNA reads TGTGCCAGCACCCCGGGGGGCCACGAGCAGTTCTTC.

The chain links TRBV30 to TRBJ1-1, with D maybe TRBD1 (6 bases). The germline CDR1 and CDR2 sequences are GTSNPN and SVGIG (reference sequence). V was trimmed by 4 bases and J by 11 bases, leaving 23 bases between them. The CDR3 contains 14 residues. This CDR3 reads CAWKITGNTVGAFF. The CDR3 nucleotides are TGTGCCTGGAAAATAACAGGGAACACCGTGGGGGCTTTCTTT.

A single count supports this clone. The genes are TRBV28 and TRBJ2-7, with D unclear. V shed 6 bases and J shed 4 bases, with 13 bases lying between them. The CDR3 extends over 13 amino acids. Per the germline V gene, CDR1 is MDHEN and CDR2 is SYDVKM. CDR3 sequence: CASSPALEYEQYF. The CDR3 DNA sequence: TGTGCCAGCAGCCCCGCCCTAGAATACGAGCAGTACTTC.

The rearrangement uses TRBV29-1 and TRBJ1-1, with TRBD1 matching 9 bases. Losses at the gene ends were 1 base for V and 6 bases for J; bases not matched to a gene: 6. Germline V gives CDR1 SQVTM, CDR2 ANQGSEA. CDR3 length: 14 amino acids. The CDR3 is CSVEVATGGAEAFF. CDR3 coding DNA: TGCAGCGTTGAAGTGGCGACAGGGGGGGCTGAAGCTTTCTTT.